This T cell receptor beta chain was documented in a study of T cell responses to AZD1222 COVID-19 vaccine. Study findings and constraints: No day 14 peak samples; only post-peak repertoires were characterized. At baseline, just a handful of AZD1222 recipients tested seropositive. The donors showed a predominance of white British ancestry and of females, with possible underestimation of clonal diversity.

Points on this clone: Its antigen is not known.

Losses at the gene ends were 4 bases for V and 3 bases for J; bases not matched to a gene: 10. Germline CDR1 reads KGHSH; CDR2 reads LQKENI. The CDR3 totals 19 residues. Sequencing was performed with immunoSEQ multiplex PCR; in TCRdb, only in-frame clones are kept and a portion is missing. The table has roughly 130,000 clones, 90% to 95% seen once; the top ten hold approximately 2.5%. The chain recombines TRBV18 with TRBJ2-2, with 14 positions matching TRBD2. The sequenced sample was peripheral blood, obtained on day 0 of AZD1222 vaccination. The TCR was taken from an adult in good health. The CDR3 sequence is CASSLPGLAGESYTGELFF. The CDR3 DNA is TGTGCCAGCTCACTACCGGGACTAGCGGGAGAAAGTTACACCGGGGAGCTGTTTTTT.